Presented here are 21 T cell receptor beta chains from one specimen sequenced in a study of shared clonotypes between healthy human individuals. Data came from immunoSEQ multiplex PCR; TCRdb stores just in-frame clones and leaves some out. The sample consists of about 380,000 clones, 96% of them appearing once. Sequencing used memory CD8+ T cells sorted from blood. Subset noted: CD45RO+ cells pooled with CCR7-negative TemRA cells. Receptor source: a man between 25 and 39 years old in good health.

This clone was picked up one time. One end of the junction varies from germline; a read error may be responsible. The chain uses TRBV6-1 and TRBJ2-1; 9 nucleotides match TRBD1. Germline-derived CDR1 and CDR2 are MNHNS and SASEGT. The CDR3 spans 11 residues. The CDR3 loop is CASSSGTGSVF. The CDR3 nucleotides read TGTGCCAGCAGTTCCGGGACAGGGAGTGTCTTC.

The rearrangement uses TRBV5-6 and TRBJ2-7, with TRBD1 matching 8 bases. This CDR3 region has 15 residues. The germline CDR1 and CDR2 sequences are SGHDT and YYEEEE. V gave up 4 bases and J gave up 7 bases; unmatched junction bases: 13. The CDR3 coding sequence is TGTGCCAGCAGCCCCCGGACAGGGCACCGGGGGGAGCAGTACTTC. Its protein product is CASSPRTGHRGEQYF.

The chain recombines TRBV27 with TRBJ2-3; 12 bases fit TRBD2. CDR1 and CDR2 (germline): MNHEY, SMNVEV (reference sequence). This CDR3 is 18 amino acids long. V shed 2 bases and J 1 base; nucleotides not matched to a gene: 7. This CDR3 is CASSLRLAGGHGTDTQYF. The CDR3 region has the DNA TGTGCCAGCAGTTTAAGGCTAGCGGGAGGGCACGGCACAGATACGCAGTATTTT.

This clone was picked up one time. The gene calls are TRBV11-2 and TRBJ2-7; TRBD2 might be the D (5 bases). V gave up 4 bases and J gave up 5 bases, with 21 bases separating them. CDR1 is SGHAT, CDR2 FQNNGV, per germline. The CDR3 is 16 residues long. The CDR3 region is CASSSMSGSPYNEQYF. CDR3 nucleotides: TGTGCCAGCAGCTCCATGTCGGGGTCCCCCTACAACGAGCAGTACTTC.

The chain couples TRBV30 to TRBJ1-2, with D unclear. The germline CDR1 and CDR2 sequences are GTSNPN and SVGIG (reference sequence). The CDR3 loop spans 12 amino acids. The V end was cut by 4 bases, the J end by 5 bases, with 11 bases between. CDR3 protein: CAWNDGRYGYTF. The CDR3 region has the DNA TGTGCCTGGAATGACGGGAGGTATGGCTACACCTTC.

The chain links TRBV7-9 to TRBJ2-3; D call uncertain. Germline CDR1 is SEHNR and CDR2 is FQNEAQ (reference sequence). V lost 5 bases and J lost 2, with 8 bases in between. The CDR3 is made up of 13 amino acids. The CDR3 here is CASSPTYTDTQYF. For the CDR3, the DNA is TGTGCCAGCAGCCCAACATACACAGATACGCAGTATTTT.

The chain carries TRBV27 and TRBJ1-2, with D perhaps TRBD1 (5 bases). This CDR3 contains 12 residues. V was pared by 4 bases and J by 8 bases, with 11 bases between. The germline V gene encodes CDR1 MNHEY and CDR2 SMNVEV (reference sequence). CDR3 sequence (DNA): TGTGCCAGCAGTTCCTGGGGGGGAGGCTACACCTTC. It yields the protein CASSSWGGGYTF.

The chain recombines TRBV19 with TRBJ2-7, with 7 bases matching TRBD2. V trimming: 3 bases; J trimming: 1 base; junction bases outside the gene matches: 6. CDR3 length: 15 residues. The V gene's germline CDR1 is LNHDA and CDR2 SQIVND (reference sequence). The CDR3 spells CASSIGLVPSYEQYF. In DNA form, the CDR3 reads TGTGCCAGTAGTATCGGACTAGTTCCGTCCTACGAGCAGTACTTC.

The chain carries TRBV28 and TRBJ1-5; D uncertain. Trimming pared 3 bases from V and 8 bases from J, leaving 11 bases between. Looked up from germline, CDR1 is MDHEN and CDR2 is SYDVKM. The CDR3 is 13 residues long. In nucleotides, the CDR3 is TGTGCCAGCAGTTTGCGACCTACCGAGCCCCAGCATTTT. Protein: CASSLRPTEPQHF.

The chain carries TRBV2 and TRBJ2-1, with D uncertain. The CDR3 covers 16 residues. Germline V gene lookup returns CDR1 SNHLY and CDR2 FYNNEI. Trimming pared 6 bases from V and 3 bases from J, leaving 18 bases between. The CDR3 region is CASRTPDGWDYNEQFF. The DNA of the CDR3 is TGTGCCAGCAGGACTCCGGACGGGTGGGACTACAATGAGCAGTTCTTC.

The count of this clone is one. This chain links TRBV10-2 with TRBJ1-2; D is unresolved. Per the germline V gene, CDR1 is WSHSY and CDR2 is SAAADI. The V and J ends lost 3 bases and 4 bases respectively, with 6 bases between them. The CDR3 is 12 amino acids. The CDR3 DNA sequence: TGCGCCAGCAGTGACAGCTTCTATGGCTACACCTTC. It yields the protein CASSDSFYGYTF.

The CDR3 loop reads CASSQEAKPDSGNTIYF. The CDR3 coding sequence is TGCGCCAGCAGCCAAGAGGCAAAGCCCGACTCTGGAAACACCATATATTTT. The chain is built from TRBV4-1 and TRBJ1-3; D gene ambiguous. The CDR3 runs to 17 residues. CDR1 is MGHRA and CDR2 is YSYEKL in the germline V gene. Trimming took off 0 bases at V and 0 bases at J, with 12 bases between the two ends.

The chain uses TRBV7-2 and TRBJ1-1; D is uncertain. The germline V gene has CDR1 SGHTA and CDR2 FQGNSA. The CDR3 sequence is 14 residues long. Trimming shortened V by 3 bases and J by 0 bases, and 8 bases separated the two germline ends. The chain's CDR3 is CASSLSGLNTEAFF. The CDR3 nucleotides read TGTGCCAGCAGCTTGTCAGGCTTGAACACTGAAGCTTTCTTT.

V is TRBV7-2 and J is TRBJ2-7; 13 bases map to TRBD2. The CDR3 loop spans 14 amino acids. The germline CDR1 and CDR2 sequences are SGHTA and FQGNSA. Unmatched junction bases numbered 0, after V lost 1 base and J lost 6 bases. CDR3 protein: CASSLGTSGSEQYF. For the CDR3, the DNA is TGTGCCAGCAGCTTAGGGACTAGCGGGAGCGAGCAGTACTTC.

This chain links TRBV10-2 with TRBJ2-3; D not certain. V was cut by 8 bases and J by 6 bases, with 9 bases left in between. CDR1 and CDR2 (germline): WSHSY, SAAADI. This CDR3 contains 11 residues. Written as DNA, the CDR3 is TGCGCCAGCTCATTTGGCGATACGCAGTATTTT. Its translation is CASSFGDTQYF.

This chain connects TRBV7-9 to TRBJ2-3, with TRBD2 as a possible D gene (6 bases). Per germline, CDR1 SEHNR and CDR2 FQNEAQ (reference sequence). The length of the CDR3 is 15 residues. Between the trimmed V and J ends, which lost 7 bases and 2 bases, there was a span of 16 bases. Here the CDR3 DNA reads TGTGCCAGCACCTCCCGTCTAGCGCCCACAGATACGCAGTATTTT. Protein product: CASTSRLAPTDTQYF. Full variable domain (remainder filled in from reference TRBV7-9 and TRBJ2-3): DTGVSQNPRHKITKRGQNVTFRCDPISEHNRLYWYRQTLGQGPEFLTYFQNEAQLEKSRLLSDRFSAERPKGSFSTLEIQRTEQGDSAMYLCASTSRLAPTDTQYFGPGTRLTVL.

This clone occurred once. The chain links TRBV4-1 to TRBJ2-1; D uncertain. Germline CDR1 is MGHRA and CDR2 is YSYEKL. Trimming left V 1 base short and J 6 bases short, with 4 bases between. The CDR3 totals 12 residues. The CDR3 coding sequence is TGCGCCAGCAGCCAAGTTTTCAATGAGCAGTTCTTC. This translates into CASSQVFNEQFF.

The chain carries TRBV9 and TRBJ2-1; the match to TRBD2 covers 14 bases. This CDR3 spans 17 amino acids. The germline V gene encodes CDR1 SGDLS and CDR2 YYNGEE. V was pared by 0 bases and J by 4 bases, with 3 bases of the junction left unmatched. The CDR3 DNA is TGTGCCAGCAGCGTAGTAGGGACTAGCGGGAGTTACAATGAGCAGTTCTTC. Translating it yields CASSVVGTSGSYNEQFF.

This rearrangement joins TRBV5-4 to TRBJ2-2, with TRBD2 matching over 13 bases. V trimming: 9 bases; J trimming: 5 bases; junction bases outside the gene matches: 13. The CDR3 extends over 17 amino acids. Germline values: CDR1 SGHNT, CDR2 YYREEE (reference sequence). The CDR3 sequence: CATTLAGGPYETGELFF. CDR3 in DNA: TGTGCCACGACACTAGCGGGAGGGCCTTACGAGACCGGGGAGCTGTTTTTT.

The V call is TRBV29-1, the J call TRBJ2-2; D might be TRBD1 (5 bases). Trimming shortened V by 5 bases and J by 4 bases, and 8 bases separated the two germline ends. This CDR3 contains 12 residues. In germline, CDR1 is SQVTM, CDR2 ANQGSEA. The CDR3 here is CSVTGPTGELFF. CDR3 DNA sequence: TGCAGCGTTACAGGACCCACCGGGGAGCTGTTTTTT.

The chain employs TRBV7-9 and TRBJ1-4, with D perhaps matching TRBD1 (5 bases). The CDR3 extends over 16 amino acids. Per the germline V gene, CDR1 is SEHNR and CDR2 is FQNEAQ (reference sequence). The V gene lost 1 base and the J gene lost 2 bases, with 11 bases spanning the gap. The CDR3 sequence: CASSLERQITNEKLFF. The DNA for the CDR3 is TGTGCCAGCAGCTTAGAGCGACAGATCACTAATGAAAAACTGTTTTTT.